The present T cell receptor beta chain was sequenced within a study of graft-versus-host responses after intestinal transplantation. Background on the study: Multivisceral, liver-intestinal, or isolated intestinal transplants were given to recipients. Recipients uniformly received anti-thymocyte globulin induction, followed by tacrolimus and steroids for roughly three years.

The CDR3 consists of 17 residues. CDR1 and CDR2 (germline): MGHRA, YSYEKL. V shed 1 base and J 6 bases; nucleotides not matched to a gene: 9. Assay used: immunoSEQ multiplex PCR; TCRdb lists only in-frame clones, some missing. Here the sample spans roughly 100,000 clones, under 95% being singletons. Concerning this clone itself: Its target is not known.

This clonotype originated in a human donor who was the organ donor for an intestinal transplant. The gene calls are TRBV4-1 and TRBJ2-2, with 9 bases that match TRBD1. Sequenced material: unstimulated CD8+ T cells sorted from spleen or lymph node cells, taken before transplant. In nucleotides, the CDR3 is TGCGCCAGCAGCCAAGCTTTTCGGACAGGGGACGCCGGGGAGCTGTTTTTT. Amino acids: CASSQAFRTGDAGELFF.